Sequencing of this T cell receptor beta chain was carried out in a study of early T cells in non-severe SARS-CoV-2 infection. MiXCR was run by TCRdb on the 5' RACE reads, yielding one entry per CDR3 protein. The repertoire consists of tens of thousands of distinct CDR3 sequences, with roughly 13% occurring once and the leading ten covering 3%. CDR3 size: 18 residues. Unmatched junction bases numbered 20, after V lost 1 base and J lost 6 bases. Germline V gene data show CDR1 as DFQATT and CDR2 as SNEGSKA (reference sequence). The rearrangement joins TRBV20-1 to TRBJ1-1; 7 nucleotides match TRBD1. The specimen sequenced was whole blood. This TCR came from an adult who was a healthcare worker with PCR-confirmed SARS-CoV-2 infection or an uninfected control (not recorded which). The CDR3 is CSARASRGETGYGAEAFF. CDR3 DNA sequence: TGCAGTGCTAGAGCATCAAGGGGCGAGACAGGGTACGGGGCTGAAGCTTTCTTT.